The 24 T cell receptor beta chains below were found in one sample sequenced in a study of blood T cell repertoires in COVID-19. The repertoire was sequenced with immunoSEQ multiplex PCR; TCRdb's copy has only in-frame clones and lacks some. Altogether some 11,000 clones are present, about four fifths being singletons, with the ten largest covering 30% to 40%. Sequences were obtained from peripheral blood. All receptors derive from a man in his forties or fifties with active COVID-19.

The chain has TRBV16 and TRBJ2-7; 12 bases are shared with TRBD2. The CDR3 runs 16 residues. Germline CDR1 reads KGHSY; CDR2 reads FQNENV. V trimming: 1 base; J trimming: 4 bases; junction bases outside the gene matches: 5. The CDR3, as DNA: TGTGCCAGCAGCCAATATCCTAGCGGGAGGGGTTACGAGCAGTACTTC. Protein sequence: CASSQYPSGRGYEQYF.

The chain recombines TRBV15 with TRBJ1-3; 9 bases fit TRBD1. Germline CDR1 reads LNHNV; CDR2 reads YYDKDF (reference sequence). The CDR3 runs to 13 residues. V lost 8 bases to trimming and J lost 2 bases; unmatched junction nucleotides: 1. CDR3 sequence (DNA): TGTGCCACCGGGACAGGGCCTGGAAACACCATATATTTT. Translated: CATGTGPGNTIYF.

V usage is TRBV24-1 and J usage is TRBJ2-3, with 10 nucleotides matching TRBD2. This CDR3 contains 18 residues. In germline, CDR1 is KGHDR, CDR2 SFDVKD. V lost 5 bases, J lost 4 bases, and 14 bases stayed unmatched. The CDR3 nucleotides are TGTGCCACCAGTGGCCCCGGGACAGCGGGAGGGCCCCCAGATACGCAGTATTTT. Its translation is CATSGPGTAGGPPDTQYF.

CDR3 in amino acids: CASYDRTSGTNTGELFF. CDR3 nucleotide sequence: TGTGCCAGCTACGATAGGACTAGCGGAACGAACACCGGGGAGCTGTTTTTT. V usage is TRBV2 and J usage is TRBJ2-2; 10 bases align to TRBD2. CDR1 SNHLY and CDR2 FYNNEI come from the germline V gene. CDR3 length: 17 residues. Trimming removed 8 bases from V and 0 bases from J; junction bases left unmatched: 9.

The chain joins TRBV7-9 to TRBJ1-4; TRBD1 matches at 9 bases. The CDR3 totals 17 residues. V lost 1 base and J lost 3; bases outside the gene matches: 6. CDR1 SEHNR and CDR2 FQNEAQ come from the germline V gene (reference sequence). CDR3 protein: CASSLEQGANANEKLFF. DNA of the CDR3: TGTGCCAGCAGCTTAGAACAGGGGGCAAATGCTAATGAAAAACTGTTTTTT.

This chain connects TRBV7-9 to TRBJ2-7, with unresolved D. V lost 3 bases, J lost 2 bases, and 11 bases lay in between. This CDR3 is built from 14 residues. CDR1 and CDR2 (germline): SEHNR, FQNEAQ (reference sequence). This chain's CDR3 is CASSFRSPPYEQYF. DNA for the CDR3: TGTGCCAGCAGCTTTCGCAGTCCCCCCTACGAGCAGTACTTC.

The rearrangement links TRBV2 to TRBJ1-2, with a weak D call TRBD1 (6 bases). The CDR3 is 17 residues long. The germline V gene has CDR1 SNHLY and CDR2 FYNNEI. The V end was cut by 6 bases, the J end by 8 bases, with 28 bases between. The CDR3 region has the DNA TGTGCCAGCAGCGGAATATTCGCGGGGGACACCCACTGGGGCTACACCTTC. This sequence encodes CASSGIFAGDTHWGYTF. Combining the CDR3 with reference TRBV2 and TRBJ1-2 gives the whole variable domain EPEVTQTPSHQVTQMGQEVILRCVPISNHLYFYWYRQILGQKVEFLVSFYNNEISEKSEIFDDQFSVERPDGSNFTLKIRSTKLEDSAMYFCASSGIFAGDTHWGYTFGSGTRLTVV.

This chain connects TRBV6-5 to TRBJ2-7, with 7 bases matching TRBD1. After removal of 7 bases from V and 2 bases from J, the junction contained 11 bases not matched to a gene. The CDR3 covers 15 residues. Germline V gives CDR1 MNHEY, CDR2 SVGAGI. The CDR3: CASTVGTVGTYEQYF. CDR3 sequence (DNA): TGTGCCAGCACCGTGGGGACAGTAGGAACCTACGAGCAGTACTTC.

The chain recombines TRBV18 with TRBJ2-7; 9 bases fit TRBD1. Germline V lookup: CDR1 KGHSH, CDR2 LQKENI. This CDR3 comprises 14 residues. V was pared by 6 bases and J by 2 bases, with 5 bases of the junction left unmatched. The CDR3 loop reads CASSGTGSTYEQYF. In DNA, the CDR3 is TGTGCCAGCTCTGGGACAGGGTCCACCTACGAGCAGTACTTC.

The chain uses TRBV29-1 and TRBJ1-1, with D maybe TRBD1 (6 bases). Looked up from germline, CDR1 is SQVTM and CDR2 is ANQGSEA. The CDR3 runs to 12 residues. Trimming cost V 6 bases and J 1 base, with 9 bases left between them. CDR3 nucleotide sequence: TGCAGCGTCAAACAGGGGAACACTGAAGCTTTCTTT. This encodes CSVKQGNTEAFF.

The gene calls are TRBV27 and TRBJ1-6; the D gene is possibly TRBD1 (5 bases). The CDR3 spans 19 residues. Trimming removed 1 base from V and 9 bases from J, with 25 bases in between. Per germline, CDR1 MNHEY and CDR2 SMNVEV (reference sequence). The CDR3 loop reads CASSLFGAHRTWAFSPLHF. The CDR3 coding sequence is TGTGCCAGCAGTTTATTTGGGGCGCACCGGACCTGGGCCTTTTCACCCCTCCACTTT.

The CDR3 DNA reads TGTGCCAGCAGTTTAGGCTACCCCAATGAGCAGTTCTTC. It codes for CASSLGYPNEQFF. The J gene is TRBJ2-1, the V gene TRBV12-3 or TRBV12-4; D unresolved. The V end lost 1 base, the J end lost 6 bases, and 7 bases lay between the germline ends. The CDR3 is 13 amino acids.

The chain carries TRBV27 and TRBJ2-7, with D unclear. The CDR3 spans 14 residues. Germline V CDR1 and CDR2: MNHEY, SMNVEV (reference sequence). Trimming removed 3 bases from V and 7 bases from J, with 16 bases in between. This chain's CDR3 is CASSFTLAMREQYF. CDR3 DNA: TGTGCCAGCAGTTTTACACTCGCGATGAGGGAGCAGTACTTC.

This clone was detected a few times. The rearrangement joins TRBV5-1 to TRBJ2-7, with unresolved D. There are 15 residues in the CDR3. V lost 2 bases and J lost 6, with 18 bases in between. From germline, CDR1 is SGHRS and CDR2 YFSETQ. CDR3 loop: CASSFDGVGPSEQYF. Here the CDR3 DNA reads TGCGCCAGCAGCTTCGACGGAGTAGGTCCCTCCGAGCAGTACTTC.

The chain employs TRBV30 and TRBJ2-7, with 12 bases fitting TRBD2. Germline-derived CDR1 and CDR2 are GTSNPN and SVGIG (reference sequence). With 2 bases clipped from V and 1 base from J, the junction kept 3 bases outside the gene matches. The CDR3 totals 15 residues. DNA of the CDR3: TGTGCCTGGAGTACCGGGACTAGCGGGTCCTACGAGCAGTACTTC. It encodes CAWSTGTSGSYEQYF.

V usage is TRBV19 and J usage is TRBJ2-7; 11 bases are a match to TRBD1. J lost 4 bases, V lost 3 bases, and 8 bases had no gene match. The CDR3 totals 16 residues. From germline, CDR1 is LNHDA and CDR2 SQIVND (reference sequence). CDR3 loop: CASSITGTGGSYEQYF. CDR3 bases: TGTGCCAGTAGTATCACCGGGACAGGGGGTAGTTACGAGCAGTACTTC.

This chain uses TRBV4-1 with TRBJ1-2; the D gene is possibly TRBD1 (6 bases). Germline V CDR1 and CDR2: MGHRA, YSYEKL. Trimming left V 5 bases short and J 6 bases short, with 13 bases between. The CDR3 runs to 13 residues. Here the CDR3 DNA reads TGCGCCAGCAGCTTCCGGGACACCGATGGCTACACCTTC. Residues: CASSFRDTDGYTF.

The chain employs TRBV28 and TRBJ2-3, with TRBD2 matching over 11 bases. The ends lost 5 bases at V and 1 base at J; junction bases unmatched: 2. Germline V lookup: CDR1 MDHEN, CDR2 SYDVKM. The CDR3 loop spans 15 amino acids. For the CDR3, the DNA is TGTGCCAGCAGTCCGGGACTAGCGGGCACAGATACGCAGTATTTT. The encoded protein is CASSPGLAGTDTQYF.

V is TRBV19 and J is TRBJ1-4, with D perhaps TRBD1 (5 bases). Germline assignment: CDR1 LNHDA and CDR2 SQIVND (reference sequence). With 1 base removed from V and 5 bases from J, the gap between germline ends came to 14 bases. This CDR3 is built from 16 residues. CDR3 in amino acids: CASSIAPGLMNEKLFF. CDR3 in DNA: TGTGCCAGTAGTATAGCCCCGGGACTGATGAATGAAAAACTGTTTTTT.

In this sample, this clone turned up once. The V and J genes are TRBV7-2 and TRBJ2-3, with 10 nucleotides matching TRBD1. This CDR3 has 18 amino acids. Trimming cost V 3 bases and J 5 bases; bases outside gene matches: 14. Germline V gene lookup returns CDR1 SGHTA and CDR2 FQGNSA. CDR3 coding DNA: TGTGCCAGCAGCTTTGACTCAGGGCGACAGGGGGCTGGAGATACGCAGTATTTT. Protein: CASSFDSGRQGAGDTQYF. Complete variable domain (other parts from reference TRBV7-2 and TRBJ2-3): GAGVSQSPSNKVTEKGKDVELRCDPISGHTALYWYRQSLGQGLEFLIYFQGNSAPDKSGLPSDRFSAERTGGSVSTLTIQRTQQEDSAVYLCASSFDSGRQGAGDTQYFGPGTRLTVL.

CDR3 amino acids: CATSDFLDRAKTGELFF. The CDR3 DNA is TGTGCCACCAGTGATTTTCTCGACAGGGCCAAGACCGGGGAGCTGTTTTTT. The genes are TRBV24-1 and TRBJ2-2; 7 nucleotides agree with TRBD1. This CDR3 comprises 17 residues. Germline loops: CDR1 KGHDR, CDR2 SFDVKD. The J segment lost 5 bases and the V segment lost 1 base, leaving 9 bases of the junction unmatched.

This rearrangement joins TRBV7-2 to TRBJ2-7, with TRBD1 identical over 10 bases. Unmatched junction bases numbered 4, after V lost 1 base and J lost 4 bases. Germline values: CDR1 SGHTA, CDR2 FQGNSA. This CDR3 has 15 amino acids. This CDR3 reads CASSLEDRGLYEQYF. The CDR3 bases are TGTGCCAGCAGCTTAGAGGACAGGGGGTTATACGAGCAGTACTTC.

The chain joins TRBV28 to TRBJ2-7; a weak D match, TRBD1 (5 bases). The CDR3 loop spans 15 amino acids. The V and J ends lost 2 bases and 5 bases respectively, with 16 bases between them. Germline CDR1 and CDR2: MDHEN and SYDVKM. CDR3 region: CASSLRGRAFDEQYF. CDR3 coding DNA: TGTGCCAGCAGTTTAAGGGGCAGGGCTTTCGACGAGCAGTACTTC.

This clone appeared a few times. The chain is built from TRBV19 and TRBJ2-3, with 10 positions matching TRBD2. This CDR3 region has 13 residues. Germline CDR1 LNHDA, CDR2 SQIVND (reference sequence). J gave up 4 bases and V 8 bases, and 3 bases lay outside the gene matches. The CDR3 DNA reads TGTGCCAGTCTAGCGGGAGCGGCAGATACGCAGTATTTT. Translated: CASLAGAADTQYF. The full variable domain, its missing parts supplied by reference TRBV19 and TRBJ2-3, is DGGITQSPKYLFRKEGQNVTLSCEQNLNHDAMYWYRQDPGQGLRLIYYSQIVNDFQKGDIAEGYSVSREKKESFPLTVTSAQKNPTAFYLCASLAGAADTQYFGPGTRLTVL.